This TCR beta chain comes out of a study of cytomegalovirus exposure and HLA in healthy donors. General study results and limits: A later analysis linked a missense DCLRE1C variant to TCR beta V- and J-gene trimming.

For this clone: Its antigen is unknown.

This PCR relied on a set of 60 Vbeta primers and 13 Jbeta primers. Generated by immunoSEQ multiplex PCR, the TCRdb table keeps only in-frame clones and is missing some. The sample holds some 80,000 clones, around 82% seen once. This TCR was recovered from a man in his fifties in good health and CMV-seronegative. Sequences were obtained from PBMCs.

The CDR3 here is CASTGTQVNEQYF. In nucleotides, the CDR3 is TGTGCCAGCACGGGGACACAGGTGAACGAGCAGTACTTC. The chain uses TRBV28 and TRBJ2-7, with a possible D match to TRBD1 (6 bases). The CDR3 is made up of 13 amino acids. Germline V gene sequence: CDR1 MDHEN, CDR2 SYDVKM. With 7 bases removed from V and 5 bases from J, the gap between germline ends came to 15 bases.